What follows are 10 T cell receptor beta chains derived from one specimen sequenced in a study of blood T cells in healthy people across ages. Then a second PCR, running roughly 7 to 11 cycles, was carried out with a sample-barcoded 5' primer and a J-beta primer mix. One entry per CDR3 protein results from TCRdb running MiXCR on the 5' RACE reads. The sample has 700,000 or so distinct CDR3 sequences; 40% to 50% are singletons. The material sequenced was blood. These receptors originate from a man older than 75 in good health.

A single count supports this clonotype. DNA of the CDR3: TGTGCTAGTGGGGTGGACAGGGTTAACGGGGAGCTGTTTTTT. It specifies CASGVDRVNGELFF. This sequence joins TRBV12-5 and TRBJ2-2; 8 bases are a match to TRBD1. Germline V gene data show CDR1 as LGHNT and CDR2 as FRNRAP. The CDR3 is 14 residues long. V was clipped by 6 bases and J by 7 bases; unmatched bases: 7.

Notes on this clonotype: A junction end diverges from the germline sequence, so it may reflect a read error. The CDR3 here is CASRSSRGPHTQYF. In DNA form, the CDR3 reads TGTGCTAGCAGGTCAAGCCGAGGGCCCCACACGCAGTATTTT. This chain uses TRBV7-7 with TRBJ2-3, with D possibly being TRBD2 (5 bases). The germline gives CDR1 SSHAT, CDR2 FNYEAQ (reference sequence). The CDR3 totals 14 residues.

The J gene is TRBJ2-5, the V gene TRBV9; no clear D. The J call may be incorrect, as the DNA end agrees better with TRBJ2-1. CDR1 and CDR2 from the germline V gene are SGDLS and YYNGEE. The CDR3 is 15 amino acids. CDR3 sequence (DNA): TGTGCCAGCAGCGTAGGAGGCCTGGGCCAAGAGACCCAGTTCTTC. The encoded protein is CASSVGGLGQETQFF.

At least ten counts were recorded for this clonotype. The chain joins TRBV6-6 to TRBJ2-7; a possible D gene is TRBD2 (6 bases). The CDR3 consists of 15 residues. Germline assignment: CDR1 MNHNY and CDR2 SVGAGI (reference sequence). The germline V and J ends were trimmed by 3 bases and 5 bases, with 17 bases remaining between them. The CDR3 here is CASSYSAGLDDEQYF. The CDR3 DNA follows: TGTGCCAGCAGTTATAGCGCGGGGCTAGATGACGAGCAGTACTTC.

This clonotype appeared a few times. The chain joins TRBV6-6 to TRBJ2-5; D call uncertain. Germline V gene data show CDR1 as MNHNY and CDR2 as SVGAGI (reference sequence). Deletions cut 5 bases from V and 7 bases from J, with 17 bases between. There are 14 residues in the CDR3. The CDR3 loop reads CASSRVSDPGTQYF. The CDR3, as DNA: TGTGCCAGCAGTAGGGTCTCTGATCCGGGGACCCAGTACTTC.

The chain combines TRBV29-1 with TRBJ1-2; D remains ambiguous. This CDR3 comprises 15 residues. Between the trimmed V and J ends, which lost 3 bases and 2 bases, there was a span of 16 bases. The V gene's germline CDR1 is SQVTM and CDR2 ANQGSEA. Written as DNA, the CDR3 is TGCAGCGTTGATGGCTCCCCGACGGAAAACTATGGCTACACCTTC. This codes for CSVDGSPTENYGYTF. The complete variable domain, with remaining parts taken from reference TRBV29-1 and TRBJ1-2, reads SAVISQKPSRDICQRGTSLTIQCQVDSQVTMMFWYRQQPGQSLTLIATANQGSEATYESGFVIDKFPISRPNLTFSTLTVSNMSPEDSSIYLCSVDGSPTENYGYTFGSGTRLTVV.

The chain recombines TRBV5-1 with TRBJ2-3, with D maybe TRBD2 (5 bases). The germline CDR1 and CDR2 sequences are SGHRS and YFSETQ. The CDR3 spans 14 residues. V was pared by 2 bases and J by 1 base, with 8 bases between. CDR3: CASSFSAGTDTQYF. The CDR3, as DNA: TGCGCCAGCAGCTTTAGCGCGGGCACAGATACGCAGTATTTT.

The chain is built from TRBV30 and TRBJ2-4; possible D gene TRBD1, 6 bases. The last part of the DNA fits TRBJ2-7 better; the J call may be wrong. Per the germline V gene, CDR1 is GTSNPN and CDR2 is SVGIG (reference sequence). The CDR3 covers 16 residues. In DNA, the CDR3 is TGTGCCTGGAGTATCGCCGGGACAACGAGCTCCTACGAGCAGTACTTC. Amino acid sequence: CAWSIAGTTSSYEQYF.

The rearrangement joins TRBV11-2 to TRBJ2-7, with 10 bases aligning to TRBD1. CDR3 length: 18 residues. V lost 1 base to trimming and J lost 2 bases; unmatched junction nucleotides: 11. The germline V gene has CDR1 SGHAT and CDR2 FQNNGV. CDR3 sequence: CASSLVAAGQGSPYEQYF. The CDR3 DNA sequence: TGTGCCAGCAGCTTAGTCGCAGCGGGACAGGGGTCCCCCTACGAGCAGTACTTC.

CDR3 amino acids: CASSLGRSSSYEQYF. The CDR3 bases are TGCGCCAGCAGCCTAGGACGGTCGAGCTCCTACGAGCAGTACTTC. This rearrangement joins TRBV4-3 to TRBJ2-7; no clear D gene. Germline CDR1 LGHNA, CDR2 YSLEER. This CDR3 comprises 15 residues. Trimming removed 4 bases from V and 0 bases from J, with 13 bases in between.